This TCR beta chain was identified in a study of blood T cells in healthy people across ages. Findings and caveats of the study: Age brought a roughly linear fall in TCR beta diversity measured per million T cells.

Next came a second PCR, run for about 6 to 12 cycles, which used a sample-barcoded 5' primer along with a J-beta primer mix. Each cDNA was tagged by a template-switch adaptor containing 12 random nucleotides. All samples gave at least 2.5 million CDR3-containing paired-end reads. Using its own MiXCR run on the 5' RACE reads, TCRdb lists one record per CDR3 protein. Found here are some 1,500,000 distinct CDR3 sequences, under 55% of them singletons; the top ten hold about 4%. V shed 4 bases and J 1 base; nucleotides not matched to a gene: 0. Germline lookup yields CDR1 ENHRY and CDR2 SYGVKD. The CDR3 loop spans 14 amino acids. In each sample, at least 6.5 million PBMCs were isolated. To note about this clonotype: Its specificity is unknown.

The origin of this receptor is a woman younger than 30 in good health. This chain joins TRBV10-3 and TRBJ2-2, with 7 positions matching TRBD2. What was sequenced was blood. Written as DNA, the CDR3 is TGTGCCATCAGTGGGGAGGGGAACACCGGGGAGCTGTTTTTT. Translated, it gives CAISGEGNTGELFF.